A selection of T cell receptor beta chains follows, all from one sample in a study of blood T cell repertoires in COVID-19. TCRdb's copy holds only in-frame clones and misses some; the assay was immunoSEQ multiplex PCR. The sample comprises some 89,000 clones, approximately 89% of which are singletons, and about 2% rests with the top ten. Sequencing was carried out using peripheral blood. The receptors here all came from a man in his forties or fifties with acute or convalescent COVID-19. The CDR3 runs from the conserved cysteine through the conserved F or W. A D gene is named only where the DNA matches it firmly. A clone size is listed for some rows: how often the clone was seen (once, few, many), or a class if it is expanded.

CDR3aa	CDR3nt	d_gene	v_gene	j_gene	len	abundance
CASVLVGRENTEAFF	TGTGCCAGCGTCCTAGTCGGGCGGGAAAACACTGAAGCTTTCTTT	.	TRBV2	TRBJ1-1	15	.
CASSLNTGELFF	TGCGCCAGCAGCCTGAACACCGGGGAGCTGTTTTTT	.	TRBV5-1	TRBJ2-2	12	.
CTSSQRTSGGQETQYF	TGCACCAGCAGCCAAAGGACTAGCGGGGGGCAGGAGACCCAGTACTTC	.	TRBV1	TRBJ2-5	16	.
CASSFGQGRGTDTQYF	TGCGCCAGCAGCTTCGGACAGGGTAGAGGGACAGATACGCAGTATTTT	TRBD1	TRBV5-1	TRBJ2-3	16	.
CASSQTRQAPDTQYF	TGTGCCAGCAGCCAAACCCGACAAGCACCAGATACGCAGTATTTT	.	TRBV4-2	TRBJ2-3	15	.
CASSVEAGGDTGELFF	TGTGCCAGCAGCGTAGAGGCGGGGGGTGACACCGGGGAGCTGTTTTTT	TRBD2	TRBV9	TRBJ2-2	16	.
CASSYGTGGIFSPLHF	TGTGCCAGCAGCTACGGGACAGGGGGAATCTTTTCACCCCTCCACTTT	TRBD1	TRBV5-6	TRBJ1-6	16	few
CASSIGWDKENGYTF	TGTGCCAGTAGTATAGGATGGGACAAAGAAAATGGCTACACCTTC	.	TRBV19	TRBJ1-2	15	.
CSVEGNREQYF	TGCAGCGTTGAAGGAAACAGGGAGCAGTACTTC	.	TRBV29-1	TRBJ2-7	11	.
CASSFAGQGGYTF	TGTGCCAGCAGCTTCGCAGGGCAAGGTGGCTACACCTTC	.	TRBV7-9	TRBJ1-2	13	.